The following is a T cell receptor (beta chain) sequence with its context. Its binding antigen is unknown. Base qualities are not at hand, and no much larger clone is one base apart. Library preparation employed the immunoSEQ multiplex PCR assay. TCRdb re-hosts the immuneACCESS table, in-frame sequences only. Its copies lack some clones; in the studies checked, an unresolved V gene accounts for under half of them, and the cause for the rest is not known. The sample profile shows about 130,000 clones; approximately 90% of them were found once. The top ten constitute roughly 7.8% of the sample. Reading the germline V gene gives CDR1 MGHRA and CDR2 YSYEKL. The germline ends are 16 bases apart after V is trimmed by 0 bases and J by 8 bases. The cysteine opens and the phenylalanine closes a CDR3 of 15 amino acids. Kept here is only the CDR3 DNA, which spans 45 bases and is read in frame from base 1. These data are taken from a study of control samples from healthy donors and cancer patients (dated by TCRdb to the early 2020s).

The rearrangement combines TRBV4-1 with TRBJ1-1; 6 matching bases give a weak D call of TRBD1. The receptor was isolated from a young man in good health. The sequencing sample was made of blood. The CDR3 sequence is CASSQDRTGLLEAFF. The nucleotides read TGCGCCAGCAGCCAAGATAGAACAGGGCTGTTAGAAGCTTTCTTT.